What follows describes a single T cell receptor beta chain. What it recognizes is unknown. The trim removed 4 bases at V and 0 bases at J, leaving 5 bases unmatched. The CDR3 loop spans 16 amino acids. Germline CDR1 SGHTA, CDR2 FQGTGA. The sample comes from a study of shared clonotypes between healthy human individuals. For the study at large: CD4 naive cells filled three plates per donor, CD4 memory three, CD8 naive two and CD8 memory one.

Study-wide results and caveats: Sampling used blood alone; tissue repertoires probably differ.

Negatively enriched CD4+ T cells were divided by CD45RA into naive and memory. Sequencing was performed with immunoSEQ multiplex PCR; in TCRdb, only in-frame clones are kept and a portion is missing. Counted here are 1.5 million to 1.9 million clones, 98% occurring once; the ten biggest clones make up roughly 0.45%. This receptor was identified in a man aged 25 to 45 in good health. This chain joins TRBV7-3 and TRBJ2-1; TRBD2 aligns across 8 bases. Specimen: naive CD4+ T cells sorted from blood. As to subset: CD45RA+ positively selected. The CDR3 spells CASSWSGSPSYNEQFF. CDR3 DNA: TGTGCCAGCAGCTGGAGCGGGAGTCCCTCCTACAATGAGCAGTTCTTC.